Listed below are T cell receptor beta chains from one sample, sequenced in a study of beta chain features in type 1 diabetes. Generated by immunoSEQ multiplex PCR, the TCRdb table keeps only in-frame clones and is missing some. The sample contains about 400,000 clones, around 13% of which appear only once. The specimen sequenced was naive CD4+ T cells from blood. The receptors originated from a man aged 18 to 29 in good health. CDR3s include the opening cysteine and the closing phenylalanine or tryptophan. The D gene is left open where the match is weak. Some rows mark clone size as missing; the rest say once, few, many or name a class of expanded clone.

D gene	V gene	clone size	J gene	CDR3 protein	CDR3 DNA
TRBD2	TRBV10-2	few	TRBJ2-5	CASRGLAGVEQETQYF	TGCGCCAGCAGGGGACTAGCGGGAGTTGAGCAAGAGACCCAGTACTTC
TRBD2	TRBV7-9	-	TRBJ2-1	CASSFIAGGPGEQFF	TGTGCCAGCAGCTTTATAGCGGGAGGGCCCGGTGAGCAGTTCTTC
-	TRBV14	-	TRBJ1-1	CASSKGLATEAFF	TGTGCCAGCAGTAAGGGGTTGGCCACTGAAGCTTTCTTT
TRBD2	TRBV7-6	few	TRBJ2-5	CASSLASGFTGETQYF	TGTGCCAGCAGCTTGGCTAGCGGGTTCACCGGGGAGACCCAGTACTTC
-	TRBV4-3	few	TRBJ2-1	CASSQEVTGYDNEQFF	TGCGCCAGCAGCCAAGAGGTTACAGGGTATGACAATGAGCAGTTCTTC
-	TRBV6-1	-	TRBJ2-1	CASSSGLRNEQFF	TGTGCCAGCAGTTCAGGGTTACGAAATGAGCAGTTCTTC
TRBD1	TRBV7-8	few	TRBJ1-5	CASSFGYRGRPGGQPQHF	TGTGCCAGCAGCTTTGGGTACAGGGGCCGACCCGGGGGCCAGCCCCAGCATTTT
TRBD2	TRBV7-3	-	TRBJ2-1	CASSLNSVAASGNNEQFF	TGTGCCAGCAGCTTAAATTCCGTCGCGGCTAGCGGAAACAATGAGCAGTTCTTC
TRBD2	TRBV9	-	TRBJ2-1	CASSALAGAVDEQFF	TGTGCCAGCAGCGCGCTAGCGGGGGCCGTCGATGAGCAGTTCTTC
-	TRBV28	-	TRBJ2-7	CAATDLRTGAYEQYF	TGTGCCGCAACCGACCTCCGGACCGGGGCCTACGAGCAGTACTTC
-	TRBV9	-	TRBJ2-7	CASSPSGSYEQYF	TGTGCCAGCAGCCCCTCCGGTTCCTACGAGCAGTACTTC